Below, one TCR beta chain is given with its context. Antigen unknown. The germline V gene has CDR1 SNHLY and CDR2 FYNNEI. The V gene lost 2 bases and the J gene lost 4 bases, with 14 bases spanning the gap. This CDR3 has 15 residues. In the PCR, 60 Vbeta and 13 Jbeta primers were used. Sequenced by immunoSEQ multiplex PCR; TCRdb stores in-frame clones only, minus some. The sample comprises about 160,000 clones, 70% to 80% of which are singletons, and 3.5% to 5.5% rests with the top ten. This entry is derived from a study of cytomegalovirus exposure and HLA in healthy donors. Study-wide points: Analysis was carried out at a later point, and it linked a missense DCLRE1C variant to TCR beta V- and J-gene trimming.

J is TRBJ1-2 and V is TRBV2, with unresolved D. This clonotype was sampled from a man aged 35-49 years in good health and CMV-seronegative. The source material was PBMCs. DNA of the CDR3: TGTGCCAGCAGTGAATTAGGCGGTCAGACCTATGGCTACACCTTC. Translation gives CASSELGGQTYGYTF.